This T cell receptor (beta chain) was recorded in a study of blood T cells in healthy people across ages. This clonotype was seen a few times. As yet, its antigen is unknown. Alongside a J-beta primer mix, a sample-barcoded 5' primer served in a second PCR lasting roughly 6 to 11 cycles. TCRdb re-called the 5' RACE reads through MiXCR, storing one row per CDR3 protein. The repertoire holds 1.5 million to 2 million distinct CDR3 sequences, with 28% as singletons. The CDR3 contains 13 residues. The V end was cut by 6 bases, the J end by 7 bases, with 15 bases between. Germline V gene sequence: CDR1 MNHNY, CDR2 SVGAGI (reference sequence). Findings of the study overall: The CMV status of each donor remained undetermined, and this could have confounded shifts in expanded clonotypes. Naive CD4+ cell counts and diversity both ran higher in long-lived than in aged donors. Researchers report that TCR beta diversity correlated strongly with naive T cell percentage. Diversity estimated from one million T cells was considered an underestimate.

The chain couples TRBV6-6 to TRBJ2-5, with D perhaps assigned TRBD1 or TRBD2 (5 bases each). This receptor was taken from a woman aged 25 to 39 in good health. Sequenced input: blood. The CDR3 coding sequence is TGTGCCAGCAGGCAGACTGTTGGGGGGACCCAGTACTTC. Protein product: CASRQTVGGTQYF.